This section outlines one TCR beta chain sequence together with its context. Per the authors' pipeline: Scientists estimated how many nucleated cells there were by amplifying reference gene primers. Some clones are missing from TCRdb's copy, which holds only in-frame ones; the method was immunoSEQ multiplex PCR. V and J calls and clone size are given by that table; D and trimming were obtained from the DNA. The data hold more than 85,000 clones, with approximately 90% observed a single time. In germline, CDR1 is GTSNPN, CDR2 SVGIG (reference sequence). The CDR3 is made up of 14 amino acids. V lost 4 bases, J lost 3 bases, and 12 bases lay in between. The entry originates in a study of blood T cell repertoires in COVID-19. Study information: The study drew acute and convalescent COVID-19 samples from the United States, Italy and Spain. T cells, B-cell-depleted T cells, or PBMCs provided the cDNA or gDNA that served as material.

Seattle's enrolled individuals joined amid active infection and were then monitored longitudinally. The sequenced sample consisted of peripheral blood. The chain employs TRBV30 and TRBJ2-2, with D unclear. The source is a human donor with COVID-19, enrolled during active disease. The donor label of this sample is uncertain. CDR3 bases: TGTGCCTGGAATGCCCTTCGGGACACCGGGGAGCTGTTTTTT. As protein: CAWNALRDTGELFF.